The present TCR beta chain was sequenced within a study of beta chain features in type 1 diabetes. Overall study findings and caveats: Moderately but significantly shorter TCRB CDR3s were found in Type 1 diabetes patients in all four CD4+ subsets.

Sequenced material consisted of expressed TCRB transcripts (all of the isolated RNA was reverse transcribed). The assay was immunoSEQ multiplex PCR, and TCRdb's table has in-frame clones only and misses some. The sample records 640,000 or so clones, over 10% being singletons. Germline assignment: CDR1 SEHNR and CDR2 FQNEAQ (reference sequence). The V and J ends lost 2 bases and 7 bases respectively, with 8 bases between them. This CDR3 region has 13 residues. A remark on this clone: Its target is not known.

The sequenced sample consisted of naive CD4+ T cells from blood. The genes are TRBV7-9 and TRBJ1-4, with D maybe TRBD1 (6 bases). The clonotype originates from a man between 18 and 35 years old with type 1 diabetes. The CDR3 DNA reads TGTGCCAGCAGCTTAACGGACAGTGAAAAACTGTTTTTT. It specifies CASSLTDSEKLFF.